These 27 T cell receptor beta chains came from one sample sequenced in a study of blood T cell repertoires in COVID-19 (dated by TCRdb to 2018 to 2020). The library was produced with the immunoSEQ multiplex PCR assay. The clones in this table, taken by TCRdb from immuneACCESS, are in-frame only. Not every clone is retained; where verified, under half of the shortfall comes from an unresolved V gene, and the cause of the rest is unknown. For this sample there are around 33,000 clones; 75% appear just once. Together, the top ten hold roughly 14% of the sample. Sequences were obtained from peripheral blood. These receptor sequences come from a man older than 75 with active or convalescent COVID-19.

This clone came up once. The gene calls are TRBV19 and TRBJ2-1; 8 bases are shared with TRBD2. Germline CDR1 reads LNHDA; CDR2 reads SQIVND (reference sequence). The ends lost 3 bases at V and 5 bases at J; junction bases unmatched: 0. This CDR3 has 13 amino acids. The CDR3 spells CASSIGGDNEQFF. The CDR3 DNA sequence: TGTGCCAGTAGTATCGGGGGGGACAATGAGCAGTTCTTC.

The gene calls are TRBV28 and TRBJ2-2; 7 bases agree with TRBD2. This CDR3 region has 13 residues. The germline V gene encodes CDR1 MDHEN and CDR2 SYDVKM. V shed 7 bases, J shed 2 bases, and the junction held 1 base outside the gene matches. The CDR3 DNA is TGTGCCAGCACTAGCGGAAACACCGGGGAGCTGTTTTTT. Protein sequence: CASTSGNTGELFF.

The chain has TRBV13 and TRBJ2-3; 9 nucleotides agree with TRBD1. This CDR3 region has 15 residues. Trimming took 2 bases from V and 4 from J; bases not matched to a gene: 4. CDR1 and CDR2 from the germline V gene are PRHDT and FYEKMQ (reference sequence). The CDR3 DNA follows: TGTGCCAGCAGCTTAAGACAGGGGGTGGCAGATACGCAGTATTTT. Its protein is CASSLRQGVADTQYF.

The CDR3: CASRDRSYETQYF. DNA of the CDR3: TGTGCCAGCAGGGACAGGAGCTATGAGACCCAGTACTTC. V is TRBV25-1 and J is TRBJ2-5; TRBD1 aligns across 7 bases. After removal of 6 bases from V and 5 bases from J, the junction contained 6 bases not matched to a gene. From germline, CDR1 is MGHDK and CDR2 SYGVNS. The CDR3 sequence is 13 residues long. The entire variable domain, with the rest obtained from reference TRBV25-1 and TRBJ2-5, is as follows: EADIYQTPRYLVIGTGKKITLECSQTMGHDKMYWYQQDPGMELHLIHYSYGVNSTEKGDLSSESTVSRIRTEHFPLTLESARPSHTSQYLCASRDRSYETQYFGPGTRLLVL.

V and J are TRBV9 and TRBJ1-5, with 8 bases aligning to TRBD1. Per germline, CDR1 SGDLS and CDR2 YYNGEE. V gave up 3 bases and J gave up 9 bases; unmatched junction bases: 14. This CDR3 has 16 amino acids. The CDR3 nucleotides read TGTGCCAGCAGCGCGCTACAGGGGGGCTGGGAGGGGCCCCAGCATTTT. Amino acid sequence: CASSALQGGWEGPQHF.

By sample fraction, this clone is medium-sized. V usage is TRBV5-4 and J usage is TRBJ1-2, with D unresolved. The CDR3 has 13 residues. CDR1 is SGHNT and CDR2 is YYREEE in the germline V gene (reference sequence). Trimming took 4 bases from V and 4 from J, leaving 11 bases between them. The CDR3 nucleotides read TGTGCCAGCAGCGAGCAGGCCCGCTATGGCTACACCTTC. This encodes CASSEQARYGYTF. The whole variable domain, remainder taken from reference TRBV5-4 and TRBJ1-2, is ETGVTQSPTHLIKTRGQQVTLRCSSQSGHNTVSWYQQALGQGPQFIFQYYREEENGRGNFPPRFSGLQFPNYSSELNVNALELDDSALYLCASSEQARYGYTFGSGTRLTVV.

The V gene is TRBV11-3, the J gene TRBJ2-1; D possibly corresponds to TRBD2 (5 bases). CDR1 SGHNT and CDR2 YENEEA come from the germline V gene. Trimming removed 2 bases from V and 4 bases from J, with 9 bases in between. There are 14 residues in the CDR3. This CDR3 reads CASSLPGSYNEQFF. CDR3 DNA: TGTGCCAGCAGCTTACCGGGATCTTACAATGAGCAGTTCTTC.

The chain carries TRBV15 and TRBJ2-2, with a possible D match to TRBD1 (5 bases). The CDR3 consists of 13 residues. Trimming left V 6 bases short and J 2 bases short, with 7 bases between. The germline V gene has CDR1 LNHNV and CDR2 YYDKDF (reference sequence). DNA of the CDR3: TGTGCCACCAGGGGGCAAAACACCGGGGAGCTGTTTTTT. As protein: CATRGQNTGELFF.

There are a few counts of this clone. The chain recombines TRBV11-3 with TRBJ2-1, with D perhaps TRBD2 (6 bases). CDR1 SGHNT and CDR2 YENEEA come from the germline V gene. CDR3 length: 14 amino acids. Trimming took 1 base from V and 6 from J, leaving 10 bases between them. CDR3 nucleotides: TGTGCCAGCAGCTTAGCTGGAGGGCTCAATGAGCAGTTCTTC. It codes for CASSLAGGLNEQFF.

J is TRBJ1-2 and V is TRBV3-1 (or the pseudogene TRBV3-2); D ambiguous. V lost 0 bases, J lost 6 bases, and 11 bases lay in between. The CDR3 extends over 14 amino acids. The germline V gene encodes CDR1 LGHDT and CDR2 YNNKEL (reference sequence). The CDR3 DNA sequence: TGTGCCAGCAGCCAAGACGGCGGTATAGATGGCTACACCTTC. It codes for CASSQDGGIDGYTF.

This chain connects TRBV27 to TRBJ2-3; D is ambiguous. Germline assignment: CDR1 MNHEY and CDR2 SMNVEV (reference sequence). The CDR3 length is 15 residues. The V end was cut by 4 bases, the J end by 0 bases, with 11 bases between. The CDR3 DNA is TGTGCCAGCAGTTACCTATTAACTAGCACAGATACGCAGTATTTT. This encodes CASSYLLTSTDTQYF.

This sequence joins TRBV3-1 (or the pseudogene TRBV3-2) and TRBJ2-5; D is possibly TRBD2 (6 bases). Germline CDR1 LGHDT, CDR2 YNNKEL (reference sequence). The CDR3 length is 12 residues. The CDR3 DNA reads as TGTGTGTCCCGGGACTCCCAAGAGACCCAGTACTTC. Translation gives CVSRDSQETQYF.

This clone was seen a single time. This chain links TRBV28 with TRBJ2-7, with D possibly being TRBD1 (5 bases). The CDR3 has 14 residues. CDR1 is MDHEN and CDR2 is SYDVKM in the germline V gene. The V end was cut by 3 bases, the J end by 6 bases, with 15 bases between. The CDR3 DNA reads as TGTGCCAGCAGTTTTTCGGTTTTAAGGGGCGAGCAGTACTTC. This translates into CASSFSVLRGEQYF. Full variable domain (remainder filled in from reference TRBV28 and TRBJ2-7): DVKVTQSSRYLVKRTGEKVFLECVQDMDHENMFWYRQDPGLGLRLIYFSYDVKMKEKGDIPEGYSVSREKKERFSLILESASTNQTSMYLCASSFSVLRGEQYFGPGTRLTVT.

This chain uses TRBV3-1 (or the pseudogene TRBV3-2) with TRBJ2-1; 8 nucleotides agree with TRBD1. The germline V gene encodes CDR1 LGHDT and CDR2 YNNKEL (reference sequence). V shed 11 bases, J shed 0 bases, and the junction held 21 bases outside the gene matches. This CDR3 has 19 amino acids. This chain's CDR3 is CAVKTGATNPKSSYNEQFF. The CDR3 nucleotides are TGTGCCGTCAAGACAGGGGCGACCAACCCGAAAAGCTCCTACAATGAGCAGTTCTTC.

CDR3 DNA: TGTGCCAGCAGCCTTAGCGGGAGGGTTTGGGGTGAGCAGTTCTTC. Protein sequence: CASSLSGRVWGEQFF. The V call is TRBV7-2, the J call TRBJ2-1; 11 bases line up with TRBD2. The V gene's germline CDR1 is SGHTA and CDR2 FQGNSA. V shed 5 bases and J 9 bases; nucleotides not matched to a gene: 9. The CDR3 totals 15 residues.

This rearrangement joins TRBV28 to TRBJ2-1; 10 nucleotides match TRBD2. This CDR3 is 15 amino acids long. V dropped 3 bases and J dropped 5; count of bases not matched to a gene: 4. Germline CDR1 MDHEN, CDR2 SYDVKM. This CDR3 is CASSLGTSDNNEQFF. Here the CDR3 DNA reads TGTGCCAGCAGTTTGGGGACTAGCGACAACAATGAGCAGTTCTTC.

The V and J genes are TRBV19 and TRBJ1-6, with D possibly TRBD1 on 5 matching bases. Germline assignment: CDR1 LNHDA and CDR2 SQIVND (reference sequence). The V gene lost 11 bases and the J gene lost 10 bases, with 21 bases spanning the gap. The CDR3 consists of 14 residues. CDR3 amino acids: CAASTVRSQSPLHF. The CDR3 DNA sequence: TGTGCCGCCTCGACAGTCCGGAGTCAGTCACCCCTCCACTTT.

This sequence joins TRBV5-4 and TRBJ2-1, with 9 bases matching TRBD2. Germline lookup yields CDR1 SGHNT and CDR2 YYREEE (reference sequence). The CDR3 totals 14 residues. V lost 5 bases to trimming and J lost 2 bases; unmatched junction nucleotides: 2. The CDR3 loop reads CASRPSGAYNEQFF. The CDR3 DNA is TGTGCCAGCAGGCCTAGCGGGGCCTACAATGAGCAGTTCTTC.

This clone was counted between two and nine times. The chain couples TRBV29-1 to TRBJ2-3; TRBD1 agrees at 7 bases. Per the germline V gene, CDR1 is SQVTM and CDR2 is ANQGSEA. Unmatched junction bases numbered 3, after V lost 7 bases and J lost 2 bases. CDR3 size: 12 residues. In DNA, the CDR3 is TGCAGCGCGGGACAGAACACAGATACGCAGTATTTT. Translating it yields CSAGQNTDTQYF.

This chain links TRBV19 with TRBJ2-1, with 14 bases aligning to TRBD2. Losses at the gene ends were 3 bases for V and 8 bases for J; bases not matched to a gene: 3. Germline V gene sequence: CDR1 LNHDA, CDR2 SQIVND (reference sequence). The CDR3 is 15 amino acids. CDR3: CASSIGTSGSYEQFF. The DNA of the CDR3 is TGTGCCAGTAGTATTGGGACTAGCGGGAGTTATGAGCAGTTCTTC. The whole variable domain, remainder taken from reference TRBV19 and TRBJ2-1, is DGGITQSPKYLFRKEGQNVTLSCEQNLNHDAMYWYRQDPGQGLRLIYYSQIVNDFQKGDIAEGYSVSREKKESFPLTVTSAQKNPTAFYLCASSIGTSGSYEQFFGPGTRLTVL.

The V and J genes are TRBV4-1 and TRBJ2-3; a possible D gene is TRBD2 (6 bases). Trimming removed 1 base from V and 5 bases from J, with 13 bases in between. The length of the CDR3 is 15 residues. Germline assignment: CDR1 MGHRA and CDR2 YSYEKL. Here the CDR3 reads CASSQAWEALDTQYF. CDR3 nucleotide sequence: TGCGCCAGCAGCCAAGCCTGGGAGGCCCTAGATACGCAGTATTTT.

The CDR3 is CATLRKSTDTQYF. DNA for the CDR3: TGTGCCACCCTCAGGAAGAGCACAGATACGCAGTATTTT. This chain uses TRBV24-1 with TRBJ2-3; D is uncertain. V was cut by 9 bases and J by 0 bases, with 9 bases left in between. This CDR3 spans 13 amino acids. Looked up from germline, CDR1 is KGHDR and CDR2 is SFDVKD.

The chain combines TRBV19 with TRBJ1-2, with 11 bases fitting TRBD1. Germline loops: CDR1 LNHDA, CDR2 SQIVND (reference sequence). The J segment lost 7 bases and the V segment lost 3 bases, leaving 4 bases of the junction unmatched. The CDR3 totals 14 residues. The DNA of the CDR3 is TGTGCCAGTAGTATTGGACAGGGGGCGGTTGGCTACACCTTC. It codes for CASSIGQGAVGYTF. Full variable domain (outside the CDR3, taken from reference TRBV19 and TRBJ1-2): DGGITQSPKYLFRKEGQNVTLSCEQNLNHDAMYWYRQDPGQGLRLIYYSQIVNDFQKGDIAEGYSVSREKKESFPLTVTSAQKNPTAFYLCASSIGQGAVGYTFGSGTRLTVV.

This chain joins TRBV27 and TRBJ2-5, with 14 bases matching TRBD2. Germline V gives CDR1 MNHEY, CDR2 SMNVEV (reference sequence). J lost 1 base, V lost 4 bases, and 2 bases had no gene match. CDR3 length equals 16 residues. In DNA, the CDR3 is TGTGCCAGCAGTTCCGGACTAGCGGGAGGCCAAGAGACCCAGTACTTC. It codes for CASSSGLAGGQETQYF.

Written as DNA, the CDR3 is TGCGCCAGCAGCTCGCAGGGTATCACCGGGGAGCTGTTTTTT. Amino acids: CASSSQGITGELFF. This chain links TRBV5-1 with TRBJ2-2, with D maybe TRBD1 (5 bases). Germline V CDR1 and CDR2: SGHRS, YFSETQ. Trimming took off 3 bases at V and 4 bases at J, with 10 bases between the two ends. The CDR3 is 14 amino acids.

V is TRBV5-3 and J is TRBJ2-2; D possibly corresponds to TRBD1 (6 bases). TRBV5-3 has ORF status, its function being uncertain. This CDR3 region has 14 residues. V shed 3 bases and J shed 5 bases, with 11 bases lying between them. The CDR3 loop reads CARSSLQGTGELFF. CDR3 bases: TGTGCCAGAAGCTCCCTACAGGGAACCGGGGAGCTGTTTTTT.

The chain is built from TRBV5-1 and TRBJ2-7; TRBD1 matches 11 bases. CDR1 is SGHRS and CDR2 is YFSETQ in the germline V gene. After removal of 3 bases from V and 7 bases from J, the junction contained 9 bases not matched to a gene. The CDR3 runs to 15 residues. As DNA, the CDR3 is TGCGCCAGCAGCTATTCCGGACAGGGGGCGGGAGAGCAGTACTTC. This translates into CASSYSGQGAGEQYF.